These 18 T cell receptor beta chains came from one sample sequenced in a study of technical replicates of blood from four donors. The repertoire was sequenced with immunoSEQ multiplex PCR; TCRdb's copy has only in-frame clones and lacks some. The sample lists around 64,000 clones, around 93% seen once, with less than 4.5% in the top ten. The sequenced sample consisted of PBMCs. The receptor source for this set is a human donor in good health. Some clones in this sample may be carry-over from other donors' samples.

V usage is TRBV29-1 and J usage is TRBJ1-4; the D gene is possibly TRBD1 (5 bases). Germline V gene lookup returns CDR1 SQVTM and CDR2 ANQGSEA. The CDR3 sequence is 14 residues long. Trimming pared 1 base from V and 0 bases from J, leaving 6 bases between. CDR3 DNA: TGCAGCGTTGAAGGGACAACAACTAATGAAAAACTGTTTTTT. Translated: CSVEGTTTNEKLFF.

The CDR3 protein is CASSPVTSGWGEQFF. Written as DNA, the CDR3 is TGTGCCAGCTCACCAGTGACTAGCGGTTGGGGTGAGCAGTTCTTC. The chain uses TRBV18 and TRBJ2-1, with 9 bases matching TRBD2. With V trimmed by 2 bases and J by 9 bases, 8 bases remained unmatched. In germline, CDR1 is KGHSH, CDR2 LQKENI. The CDR3 extends over 15 amino acids.

This chain uses TRBV6-5 with TRBJ2-7; 10 bases align to TRBD1. The trim removed 2 bases at V and 3 bases at J, leaving 4 bases unmatched. Germline V gene sequence: CDR1 MNHEY, CDR2 SVGAGI. CDR3 size: 15 residues. CDR3 sequence reads: CASSYQTGGHYEQYF. The CDR3 coding sequence is TGTGCCAGCAGTTACCAGACAGGGGGCCACTACGAGCAGTACTTC.

The chain recombines TRBV7-2 with TRBJ2-2, with 11 bases that match TRBD2. The V gene's germline CDR1 is SGHTA and CDR2 FQGNSA. The V gene end was trimmed by 6 bases and the J gene end by 4 bases; junction bases not matched to a gene: 7. This CDR3 has 16 amino acids. CDR3 loop: CASRETSGRPTGELFF. CDR3 DNA: TGTGCCAGCAGGGAAACTAGCGGGAGACCCACCGGGGAGCTGTTTTTT.

The chain carries TRBV6-5 and TRBJ1-6; D possibly corresponds to TRBD1 (6 bases). The CDR3 is 14 residues long. V lost 2 bases, J lost 9 bases, and 11 bases lay in between. From germline, CDR1 is MNHEY and CDR2 SVGAGI. The chain's CDR3 is CASSYGQLSSPLHF. DNA for the CDR3: TGTGCCAGCAGTTACGGACAGCTTAGTTCACCCCTCCACTTT.

The chain carries TRBV5-1 and TRBJ2-6, with 7 nucleotides matching TRBD2. The germline V gene encodes CDR1 SGHRS and CDR2 YFSETQ. The CDR3 contains 16 residues. J gave up 3 bases and V 2 bases, and 5 bases lay outside the gene matches. CDR3 residues: CASSFGLGGGANVLTF. The CDR3 coding sequence is TGCGCCAGCAGCTTTGGACTAGGAGGTGGGGCCAACGTCCTGACTTTC. Variable domain in full (rest from reference TRBV5-1 and TRBJ2-6): KAGVTQTPRYLIKTRGQQVTLSCSPISGHRSVSWYQQTPGQGLQFLFEYFSETQRNKGNFPGRFSGRQFSNSRSEMNVSTLELGDSALYLCASSFGLGGGANVLTFGAGSRLTVL.

The rearrangement uses TRBV7-6 and TRBJ2-2, with 7 bases aligning to TRBD1. Germline CDR1 and CDR2: SGHVS and FNYEAQ. Trimming at V came to 5 bases and at J to 6 bases, leaving 6 bases not matched to a gene. CDR3 length equals 14 residues. The CDR3 nucleotides are TGTGCCAGCAGCAGACAGGGTACTTCCGGGGAGCTGTTTTTT. Protein product: CASSRQGTSGELFF. Complete variable domain (other parts from reference TRBV7-6 and TRBJ2-2): GAGVSQSPRYKVTKRGQDVALRCDPISGHVSLYWYRQALGQGPEFLTYFNYEAQQDKSGLPNDRFSAERPEGSISTLTIQRTEQRDSAMYRCASSRQGTSGELFFGEGSRLTVL.

The V gene is TRBV15, the J gene TRBJ2-3; 11 bases fit TRBD2. Germline CDR1 LNHNV, CDR2 YYDKDF (reference sequence). With V trimmed by 6 bases and J by 4 bases, 9 bases remained unmatched. This CDR3 has 16 amino acids. The CDR3 bases are TGTGCCACCAGGTTTATAGCGGGAGGGCCCCCAGATACGCAGTATTTT. Its translation is CATRFIAGGPPDTQYF.

V and J are TRBV7-2 and TRBJ2-2; no definite D call. Germline assignment: CDR1 SGHTA and CDR2 FQGNSA. V was trimmed by 2 bases and J by 6 bases, leaving 16 bases between them. This CDR3 is built from 16 residues. For the CDR3, the DNA is TGTGCCAGCAGCTTATTCCTCGGTGTGAAATCCGGGGAGCTGTTTTTT. It codes for CASSLFLGVKSGELFF.

The genes are TRBV11-2 and TRBJ2-7; a possible D gene is TRBD2 (6 bases). The germline V gene encodes CDR1 SGHAT and CDR2 FQNNGV. Trimming shortened V by 5 bases and J by 1 base, and 18 bases separated the two germline ends. The CDR3 covers 16 residues. The CDR3 reads CASSPIWGVNSYEQYF. CDR3 nucleotides: TGTGCCAGCAGCCCTATATGGGGGGTCAATTCCTACGAGCAGTACTTC. The complete variable domain, with remaining parts taken from reference TRBV11-2 and TRBJ2-7, reads EAGVAQSPRYKIIEKRQSVAFWCNPISGHATLYWYQQILGQGPKLLIQFQNNGVVDDSQLPKDRFSAERLKGVDSTLKIQPAKLEDSAVYLCASSPIWGVNSYEQYFGPGTRLTVT.

The chain recombines TRBV4-1 with TRBJ2-1; D might be TRBD2 (5 bases). Per germline, CDR1 MGHRA and CDR2 YSYEKL. The CDR3 loop spans 13 amino acids. V lost 2 bases to trimming and J lost 8 bases, with 10 bases between them. CDR3 residues: CASSQLPGDEQFF. The CDR3 nucleotides read TGCGCCAGCAGCCAATTGCCCGGGGATGAGCAGTTCTTC.

The chain uses TRBV5-8 and TRBJ1-5; 7 bases map to TRBD1. The CDR3 extends over 17 amino acids. CDR1 SGHTS and CDR2 YDEGEE come from the germline V gene. The junction had 13 bases not matched to a gene; V was cut back by 4 bases and J by 3 bases. The CDR3 nucleotides are TGTGCCAGCAGCGCCTACGGGACAGCAAATTTCAATCAGCCCCAGCATTTT. This codes for CASSAYGTANFNQPQHF.

The chain carries TRBV7-2 and TRBJ1-5; D is perhaps TRBD1 (5 bases). The germline CDR1 and CDR2 sequences are SGHTA and FQGNSA. With 5 bases removed from V and 2 bases from J, the gap between germline ends came to 13 bases. The CDR3 length is 15 residues. CDR3 nucleotide sequence: TGTGCCAGCAGCACCGGGGGATATGGCAATCAGCCCCAGCATTTT. Encoded protein: CASSTGGYGNQPQHF.

The V call is TRBV7-2, the J call TRBJ2-1; possibly TRBD1 for D (6 bases). The CDR3 is made up of 15 amino acids. The V and J ends lost 4 bases and 0 bases respectively, with 10 bases between them. CDR1 SGHTA and CDR2 FQGNSA come from the germline V gene. CDR3 sequence (DNA): TGTGCCAGCAGCTCAGGGGTAGGCTCCTACAATGAGCAGTTCTTC. It translates to CASSSGVGSYNEQFF.

In this sample, this clone turned up once. In nucleotides, the CDR3 is TGCGCCAGCAGCTGGCCTCTAGTGGGGGGGACCCAAGAGACCCAGTACTTC. It is translated as CASSWPLVGGTQETQYF. The chain employs TRBV5-1 and TRBJ2-5; 7 nucleotides match TRBD2. Germline V gene lookup returns CDR1 SGHRS and CDR2 YFSETQ. CDR3 length: 17 residues. V gave up 3 bases and J gave up 1 base; unmatched junction bases: 12.

The CDR3 coding sequence is TGTGCCAGCAGCTTGGAACCGGGACAGGGGACCTACGAGCAGTACTTC. Protein sequence: CASSLEPGQGTYEQYF. The chain joins TRBV5-4 to TRBJ2-7; TRBD1 aligns across 10 bases. From germline, CDR1 is SGHNT and CDR2 YYREEE (reference sequence). This CDR3 region has 16 residues. Trimming cost V 0 bases and J 2 bases; bases outside gene matches: 5.

The rearrangement uses TRBV5-1 and TRBJ2-5; the D gene is possibly TRBD2 (5 bases). Germline V lookup: CDR1 SGHRS, CDR2 YFSETQ. This CDR3 comprises 14 residues. V lost 1 base and J lost 5, with 12 bases in between. The CDR3 bases are TGCGCCAGCAGCTTGAGGACCACGGGGGAGACCCAGTACTTC. It encodes CASSLRTTGETQYF. Filled out from reference TRBV5-1 and TRBJ2-5, the complete variable domain reads KAGVTQTPRYLIKTRGQQVTLSCSPISGHRSVSWYQQTPGQGLQFLFEYFSETQRNKGNFPGRFSGRQFSNSRSEMNVSTLELGDSALYLCASSLRTTGETQYFGPGTRLLVL.

The table lists this clone with a count of one. This rearrangement joins TRBV19 to TRBJ1-1, with TRBD1 matching over 8 bases. V lost 3 bases and J lost 1; bases outside the gene matches: 7. Germline loops: CDR1 LNHDA, CDR2 SQIVND (reference sequence). This CDR3 is built from 16 residues. CDR3 amino acids: CASSITSGGSNTEAFF. CDR3 bases: TGTGCCAGTAGTATCACGTCAGGGGGCTCGAACACTGAAGCTTTCTTT.